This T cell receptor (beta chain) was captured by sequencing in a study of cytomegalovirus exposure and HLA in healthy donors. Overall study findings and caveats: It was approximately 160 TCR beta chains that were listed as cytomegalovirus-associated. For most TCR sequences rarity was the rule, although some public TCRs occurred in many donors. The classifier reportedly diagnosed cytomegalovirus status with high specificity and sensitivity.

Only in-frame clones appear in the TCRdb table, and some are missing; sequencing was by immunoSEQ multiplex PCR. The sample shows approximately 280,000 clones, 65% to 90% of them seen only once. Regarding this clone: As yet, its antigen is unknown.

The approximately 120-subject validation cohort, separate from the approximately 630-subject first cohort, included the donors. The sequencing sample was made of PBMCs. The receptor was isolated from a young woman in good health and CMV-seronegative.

The CDR3 is CARFQGRALDRPNYGYTF. The CDR3, as DNA: TGTGCCAGATTTCAGGGGCGCGCCCTAGATCGACCTAACTATGGCTACACCTTC. This chain links TRBV6-4 with TRBJ1-2, with a weak D call TRBD1 (6 bases). The V gene's germline CDR1 is MRHNA and CDR2 SNTAGT. The CDR3 loop spans 18 amino acids. V was trimmed by 9 bases and J by 0 bases, leaving 26 bases between them.